This TCR beta chain was obtained from a study of blood T cell repertoires in COVID-19. Study information: Acute-phase and convalescent COVID-19 samples originated in the United States, Italy and Spain. T cells, B-cell-depleted T cells, or PBMCs provided the cDNA or gDNA that served as material.

Original data processing: Estimation of nucleated cell counts was performed using reference gene primer amplification. Sequencing was performed with immunoSEQ multiplex PCR; in TCRdb, only in-frame clones are kept and a portion is missing. V, J and clone size derive from that table, while D and trimming were established from the DNA sequence. The sample lists under 300,000 clones, roughly 80% occurring once. CDR1 is MGHDK, CDR2 SYGVNS, per germline. This CDR3 comprises 12 residues. V gave up 5 bases and J gave up 2 bases, with 6 bases separating them. There are a few counts of this clone. Sequenced: peripheral blood. The rearrangement joins TRBV25-1 to TRBJ1-1, with unresolved D. The sequence was collected from a woman between 18 and 30 years old with acute or convalescent COVID-19. This CDR3 reads CASSFLNTEAFF. The CDR3 DNA follows: TGTGCCAGCAGTTTCTTAAACACTGAAGCTTTCTTT.